The 4 T cell receptor beta chains below all came from one sample that was sequenced in a study of T cells after yellow fever vaccination. TCRdb recomputed calls from the 5' RACE reads with MiXCR, one row per CDR3 protein. The sample carries some 250,000 distinct CDR3 sequences, roughly 3.7% recorded once. The sample here was PBMCs, taken 15 days after the yellow fever booster vaccination. Every receptor here comes from a man between 18 and 29 years old who received the YFV17D yellow fever vaccine.

This clonotype was seen many times. CDR3 region: CASSPHVAGGKREQYF. CDR3 DNA sequence: TGCGCCAGCAGCCCTCACGTAGCGGGGGGGAAGCGCGAGCAGTACTTC. J is TRBJ2-7 and V is TRBV5-1; 11 bases agree with TRBD2. Germline CDR1 SGHRS, CDR2 YFSETQ. The CDR3 consists of 16 residues. V was pared by 4 bases and J by 6 bases, with 12 bases of the junction left unmatched.

This clonotype was counted ten times or more. The V and J genes are TRBV12-3 or TRBV12-4 and TRBJ2-5; D possibly corresponds to TRBD2 (5 bases). V was cut by 1 base and J by 0 bases, with 12 bases left in between. The CDR3 has 16 amino acids. CDR3: CASSLVGRGNQETQYF. The CDR3 bases are TGTGCCAGCAGTTTAGTGGGTAGAGGGAACCAAGAGACCCAGTACTTC.

This clonotype has a count of ten or more. J is TRBJ1-1 and V is TRBV11-2; D gene uncertain. Trimming cost V 5 bases and J 2 bases, with 15 bases left between them. The CDR3 contains 15 residues. Germline CDR1 is SGHAT and CDR2 is FQNNGV. Written as DNA, the CDR3 is TGTGCCAGCAGCCTCCCGAAGGACCTAAACACTGAAGCTTTCTTT. It translates to CASSLPKDLNTEAFF.

The table lists this clonotype with many counts. The chain uses TRBV10-3 and TRBJ2-3, with no clear D. The germline V and J ends were trimmed by 4 bases and 3 bases, with 5 bases remaining between them. This CDR3 region has 12 residues. CDR1 ENHRY and CDR2 SYGVKD come from the germline V gene. The CDR3 is CAISGRTDTQYF. For the CDR3, the DNA is TGTGCCATCAGTGGTCGGACAGATACGCAGTATTTT.